One and the same sample provided the 20 T cell receptor beta chains below, sequenced in a study of blood T cell repertoires in COVID-19. Here immunoSEQ multiplex PCR was the method, and the copy in TCRdb shows in-frame clones only, minus some. The repertoire holds around 240,000 clones, with about nine tenths as singletons. The sequenced sample consisted of PBMCs or T cells enriched from blood (not recorded which). Every receptor here comes from a human donor in a cohort exposed to, infected with or recovered from COVID-19 (not recorded which). The donor label of this sample is uncertain.

This clone appeared once. The chain carries TRBV19 and TRBJ2-7; D possibly corresponds to TRBD2 (6 bases). V was shortened by 6 bases and J by 0 bases, with 15 bases between the two germline ends. Germline loops: CDR1 LNHDA, CDR2 SQIVND (reference sequence). CDR3 length equals 15 residues. CDR3 in amino acids: CASRPIAGSSYEQYF. CDR3 nucleotides: TGTGCCAGTAGGCCAATCGCCGGGAGCTCCTACGAGCAGTACTTC.

This chain joins TRBV6-5 and TRBJ1-2, with a tentative D call TRBD1 (6 bases). V gave up 6 bases and J gave up 2 bases, with 16 bases separating them. The CDR3 extends over 15 amino acids. Per germline, CDR1 MNHEY and CDR2 SVGAGI. DNA of the CDR3: TGTGCCAGCAGGCCTTCGGGGGGGCGGAACTATGGCTACACCTTC. Its translation: CASRPSGGRNYGYTF.

V is TRBV11-2 and J is TRBJ2-5, with D possibly matching TRBD2 (6 bases). Trimming removed 1 base from V and 1 base from J, with 10 bases in between. Germline assignment: CDR1 SGHAT and CDR2 FQNNGV. CDR3 length equals 15 residues. The CDR3 bases are TGTGCCAGCAGCTTAGTTAGCGGACCCCAAGAGACCCAGTACTTC. Amino acid sequence: CASSLVSGPQETQYF.

The CDR3 sequence: CASSLTGGPHTGELFF. CDR3 DNA sequence: TGTGCCAGCAGCTTAACGGGGGGGCCGCACACCGGGGAGCTGTTTTTT. The chain links TRBV7-2 to TRBJ2-2, with 8 nucleotides matching TRBD2. CDR1 and CDR2 from the germline V gene are SGHTA and FQGNSA. CDR3 length equals 16 residues. V trimming: 2 bases; J trimming: 3 bases; junction bases outside the gene matches: 5.

The V and J genes are TRBV7-9 and TRBJ1-4; D remains ambiguous. Germline V gene sequence: CDR1 SEHNR, CDR2 FQNEAQ (reference sequence). Trimming removed 3 bases at V and 6 bases at J, with 11 bases between. The CDR3 sequence is 14 residues long. CDR3 in DNA: TGTGCCAGCAGCTTGCCGGACTACGATGAAAAACTGTTTTTT. Its protein product is CASSLPDYDEKLFF.

This clone is a singleton in its sample. The chain joins TRBV4-1 to TRBJ1-4, with TRBD1 matching 8 bases. CDR3 length: 21 residues. Germline V gene data show CDR1 as MGHRA and CDR2 as YSYEKL. V lost 3 bases, J lost 3 bases, and 21 bases stayed unmatched. CDR3 region: CASSQEIQGVFGFTANEKLFF. DNA for the CDR3: TGCGCCAGCAGCCAGGAGATACAGGGGGTGTTTGGCTTTACAGCTAATGAAAAACTGTTTTTT.

The chain links TRBV11-2 to TRBJ1-1; 8 positions agree with TRBD1. Germline V gene data show CDR1 as SGHAT and CDR2 as FQNNGV. The length of the CDR3 is 17 residues. V lost 4 bases, J lost 3 bases, and 13 bases stayed unmatched. CDR3 nucleotides: TGTGCCAGCAGCTCACCGGGACAGGCGACCCCTTACACTGAAGCTTTCTTT. Protein product: CASSSPGQATPYTEAFF. Together with reference TRBV11-2 and TRBJ1-1, the CDR3 gives the full variable domain: EAGVAQSPRYKIIEKRQSVAFWCNPISGHATLYWYQQILGQGPKLLIQFQNNGVVDDSQLPKDRFSAERLKGVDSTLKIQPAKLEDSAVYLCASSSPGQATPYTEAFFGQGTRLTVV.

This chain uses TRBV18 with TRBJ1-2, with D unclear. V gave up 4 bases and J gave up 8 bases, with 14 bases separating them. The germline CDR1 and CDR2 sequences are KGHSH and LQKENI. This CDR3 spans 13 amino acids. In DNA, the CDR3 is TGTGCCAGCTCACTCGGACTCGCCGCGGGCTACACCTTC. Amino acids: CASSLGLAAGYTF.

The DNA for the CDR3 is TGTGCCTGGACGGCTGGGGCCAACGTCCTGACTTTC. Amino acid sequence: CAWTAGANVLTF. The chain employs TRBV30 and TRBJ2-6; D unclear. Germline values: CDR1 GTSNPN, CDR2 SVGIG (reference sequence). The CDR3 spans 12 residues. Deletions cut 4 bases from V and 2 bases from J, with 3 bases between.

This chain joins TRBV5-1 and TRBJ2-5; maybe TRBD1 (6 bases). CDR1 SGHRS and CDR2 YFSETQ come from the germline V gene. Trimming removed 5 bases at V and 0 bases at J, with 11 bases between. The CDR3 extends over 14 amino acids. For the CDR3, the DNA is TGCGCCAGCAGGCTGAGGACAGACCAAGAGACCCAGTACTTC. Translation gives CASRLRTDQETQYF.

The CDR3, as DNA: TGTGCCAGCAGCGGACAGGGGGACACTGAAGCTTTCTTT. It codes for CASSGQGDTEAFF. This chain joins TRBV7-2 and TRBJ1-1, with 10 bases fitting TRBD1. After removal of 5 bases from V and 3 bases from J, the junction contained 0 bases not matched to a gene. Per germline, CDR1 SGHTA and CDR2 FQGNSA. The CDR3 totals 13 residues.

V usage is TRBV5-1 and J usage is TRBJ1-2; the D gene is possibly TRBD1 (5 bases). The V end was cut by 5 bases, the J end by 2 bases, with 13 bases between. CDR1 and CDR2 (germline): SGHRS, YFSETQ. The CDR3 contains 14 residues. CDR3 sequence (DNA): TGCGCCAGCAGTCCAGGGCAGGCCAACTATGGCTACACCTTC. Amino acids: CASSPGQANYGYTF.

J is TRBJ2-3 and V is TRBV4-1; no definite D call. From germline, CDR1 is MGHRA and CDR2 YSYEKL. This CDR3 spans 15 amino acids. Trimming took off 1 base at V and 5 bases at J, with 13 bases between the two ends. The CDR3 region has the DNA TGCGCCAGCAGCCAAGCTCTATACCGTGGAGATACGCAGTATTTT. Protein product: CASSQALYRGDTQYF.

The chain links TRBV11-2 to TRBJ1-1; the D is unclear. The germline gives CDR1 SGHAT, CDR2 FQNNGV. V lost 2 bases to trimming and J lost 5 bases, with 12 bases between them. The CDR3 runs 14 residues. The CDR3: CASSLLSRRTEAFF. The CDR3 DNA is TGTGCCAGCAGCTTACTCAGTCGGCGGACTGAAGCTTTCTTT.

V usage is TRBV6-5 and J usage is TRBJ1-5; D is perhaps TRBD1 (6 bases). CDR3 length: 14 residues. Germline V gene sequence: CDR1 MNHEY, CDR2 SVGAGI. V dropped 5 bases and J dropped 2 bases, with 10 bases sitting between them. In nucleotides, the CDR3 is TGTGCCAGCAGTCCCAGGGGTGGCAATCAGCCCCAGCATTTT. The encoded protein is CASSPRGGNQPQHF.

The chain is built from TRBV25-1 and TRBJ1-2, with TRBD1 matching 9 bases. Per germline, CDR1 MGHDK and CDR2 SYGVNS. There are 17 residues in the CDR3. J gave up 1 base and V 4 bases, and 10 bases lay outside the gene matches. The CDR3 loop is CASSGGQGIGFNYGYTF. CDR3 DNA: TGTGCCAGCAGTGGGGGACAGGGAATCGGGTTTAACTATGGCTACACCTTC.

In this sample, this clone turned up once. The rearrangement links TRBV24-1 to TRBJ1-6; D is undetermined. Germline CDR1 reads KGHDR; CDR2 reads SFDVKD. The CDR3 is 17 residues long. The V end was cut by 4 bases, the J end by 4 bases, with 16 bases between. CDR3 sequence reads: CATSEPRGIGYNSPLHF. The CDR3 region has the DNA TGTGCCACCAGTGAGCCCCGAGGGATTGGTTATAATTCACCCCTCCACTTT.

The rearrangement uses TRBV6-5 and TRBJ1-2; 10 nucleotides agree with TRBD1. V dropped 5 bases and J dropped 2; count of bases not matched to a gene: 5. Germline assignment: CDR1 MNHEY and CDR2 SVGAGI. The CDR3 is made up of 15 amino acids. The CDR3 DNA sequence: TGTGCCAGCAGTCCATCGACAGGGGGCAACTATGGCTACACCTTC. This sequence encodes CASSPSTGGNYGYTF.

The chain is built from TRBV21-1 and TRBJ1-2; the table's TRBD1 call for D was not verified on the DNA. TRBV21-1 is labeled a pseudogene. The CDR3 spans 16 residues. The CDR3 DNA reads TGTGCCATTTCCCTTGCGGGGACAGCGAGACTCTATGGCTACACCTTC. This encodes CAISLAGTARLYGYTF.

V is TRBV13 and J is TRBJ2-5; 8 bases map to TRBD2. Trimming cost V 5 bases and J 4 bases; bases outside gene matches: 6. CDR1 PRHDT and CDR2 FYEKMQ come from the germline V gene (reference sequence). The CDR3 extends over 14 amino acids. Here the CDR3 DNA reads TGTGCCAGCAGCCCACGGGGGGGCGGAGAGACCCAGTACTTC. Protein sequence: CASSPRGGGETQYF.